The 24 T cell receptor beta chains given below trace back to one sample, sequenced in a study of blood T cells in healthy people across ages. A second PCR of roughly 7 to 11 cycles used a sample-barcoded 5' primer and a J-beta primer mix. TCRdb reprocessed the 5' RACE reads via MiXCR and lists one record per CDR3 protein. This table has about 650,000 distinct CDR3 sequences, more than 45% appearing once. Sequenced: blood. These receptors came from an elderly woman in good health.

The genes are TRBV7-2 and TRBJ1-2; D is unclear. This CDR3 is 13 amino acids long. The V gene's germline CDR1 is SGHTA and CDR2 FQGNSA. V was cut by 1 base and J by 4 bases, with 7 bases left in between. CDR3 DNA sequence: TGTGCCAGCAGCTTAGACTGGGGCTATGGCTACACCTTC. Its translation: CASSLDWGYGYTF.

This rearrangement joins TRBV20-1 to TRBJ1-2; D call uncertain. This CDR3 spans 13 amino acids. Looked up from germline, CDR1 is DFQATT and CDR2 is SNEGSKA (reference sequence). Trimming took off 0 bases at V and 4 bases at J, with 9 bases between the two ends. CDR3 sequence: CSAREAARYGYTF. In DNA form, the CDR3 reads TGCAGTGCTAGAGAGGCAGCCCGCTATGGCTACACCTTC.

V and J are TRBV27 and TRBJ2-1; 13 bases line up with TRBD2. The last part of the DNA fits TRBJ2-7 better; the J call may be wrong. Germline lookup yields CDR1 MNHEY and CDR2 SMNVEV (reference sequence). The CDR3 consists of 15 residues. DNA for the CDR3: TGTGCCAGCAGTTGGACTAGCGGGGGATACAATGAGCAGTACTTC. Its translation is CASSWTSGGYNEQYF.

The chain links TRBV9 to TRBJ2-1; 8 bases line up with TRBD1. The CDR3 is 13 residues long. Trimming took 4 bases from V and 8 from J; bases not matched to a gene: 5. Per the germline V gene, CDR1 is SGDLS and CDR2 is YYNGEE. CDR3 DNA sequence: TGTGCCAGCAGCTTCTCGGACAGGGATGAGCAGTTCTTC. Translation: CASSFSDRDEQFF.

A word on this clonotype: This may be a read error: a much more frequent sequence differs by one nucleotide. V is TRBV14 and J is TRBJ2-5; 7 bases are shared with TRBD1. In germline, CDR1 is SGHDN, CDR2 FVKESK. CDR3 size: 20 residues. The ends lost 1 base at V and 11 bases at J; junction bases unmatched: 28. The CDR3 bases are TGTGCCAGCAGCCAAGCCCAAAGAGGGGGCGGACTGATGGTGAACAATGAGCAGTACTTC. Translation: CASSQAQRGGGLMVNNEQYF.

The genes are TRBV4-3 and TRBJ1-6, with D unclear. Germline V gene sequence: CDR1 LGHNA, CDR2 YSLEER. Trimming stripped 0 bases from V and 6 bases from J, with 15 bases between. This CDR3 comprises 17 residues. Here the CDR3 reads CASSQDRARGGNSPLHF. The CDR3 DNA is TGCGCCAGCAGCCAAGATAGGGCCCGGGGTGGTAATTCACCCCTCCACTTT.

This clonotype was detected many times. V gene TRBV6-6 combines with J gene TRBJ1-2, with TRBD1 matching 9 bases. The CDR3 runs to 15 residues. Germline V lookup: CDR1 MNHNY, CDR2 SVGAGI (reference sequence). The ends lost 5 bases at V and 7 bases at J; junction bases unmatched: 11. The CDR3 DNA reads TGTGCCAGCAGTCCCCAAAACCGACAGGGGGTTGGCTACACCTTC. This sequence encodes CASSPQNRQGVGYTF.

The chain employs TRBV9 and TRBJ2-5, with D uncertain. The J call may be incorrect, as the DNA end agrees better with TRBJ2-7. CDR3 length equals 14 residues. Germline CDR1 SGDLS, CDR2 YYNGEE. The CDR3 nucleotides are TGTGCCAGCAGCGTAGAGACTGGATCCTACGAGCAGTACTTC. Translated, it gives CASSVETGSYEQYF.

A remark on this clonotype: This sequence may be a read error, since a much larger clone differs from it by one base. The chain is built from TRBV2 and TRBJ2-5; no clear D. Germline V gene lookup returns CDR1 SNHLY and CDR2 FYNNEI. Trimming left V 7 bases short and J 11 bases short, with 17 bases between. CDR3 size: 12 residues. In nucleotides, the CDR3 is TGTGCCAGCAATTTTGGGGTGTATGAGCAGTACTTC. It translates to CASNFGVYEQYF.

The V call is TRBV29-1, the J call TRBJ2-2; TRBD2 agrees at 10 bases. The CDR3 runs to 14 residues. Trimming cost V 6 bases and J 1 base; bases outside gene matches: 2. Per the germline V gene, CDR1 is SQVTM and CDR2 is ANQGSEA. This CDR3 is CSVRTSGNTGELFF. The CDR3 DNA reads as TGCAGCGTGAGGACTAGCGGGAACACCGGGGAGCTGTTTTTT.

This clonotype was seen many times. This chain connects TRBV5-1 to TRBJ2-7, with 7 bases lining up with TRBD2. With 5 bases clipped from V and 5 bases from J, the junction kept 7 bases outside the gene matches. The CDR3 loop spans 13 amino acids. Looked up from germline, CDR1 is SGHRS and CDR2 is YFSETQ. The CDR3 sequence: CASRSTSPHEQYF. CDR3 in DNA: TGCGCCAGCAGGTCGACTAGCCCTCACGAGCAGTACTTC.

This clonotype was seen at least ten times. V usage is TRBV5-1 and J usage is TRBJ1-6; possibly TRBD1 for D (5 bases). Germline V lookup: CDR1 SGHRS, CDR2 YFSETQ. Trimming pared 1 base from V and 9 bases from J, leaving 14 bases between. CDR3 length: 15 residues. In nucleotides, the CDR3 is TGCGCCAGCAGCTTGAACGACCAGGGTATTTCACCCCTCCACTTT. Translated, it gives CASSLNDQGISPLHF.

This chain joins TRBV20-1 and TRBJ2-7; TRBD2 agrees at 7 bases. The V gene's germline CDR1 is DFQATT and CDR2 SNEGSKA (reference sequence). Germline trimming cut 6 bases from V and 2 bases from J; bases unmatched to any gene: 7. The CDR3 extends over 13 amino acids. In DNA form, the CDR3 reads TGCAGTGCCCCGACTAGCCACCCCTACGAGCAGTACTTC. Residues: CSAPTSHPYEQYF.

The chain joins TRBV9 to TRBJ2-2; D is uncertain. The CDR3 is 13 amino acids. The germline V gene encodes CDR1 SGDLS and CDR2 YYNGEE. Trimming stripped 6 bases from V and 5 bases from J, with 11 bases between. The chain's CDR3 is CASTARPTGELFF. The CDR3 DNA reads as TGTGCCAGCACCGCCCGACCGACCGGGGAGCTGTTTTTT.

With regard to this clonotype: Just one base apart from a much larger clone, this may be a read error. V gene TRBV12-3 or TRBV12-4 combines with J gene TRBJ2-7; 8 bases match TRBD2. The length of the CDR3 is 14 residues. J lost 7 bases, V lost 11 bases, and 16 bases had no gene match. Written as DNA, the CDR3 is TGTGCCTCCCCGGGCGGGAGGTCAGACGATGAGCAGTACTTC. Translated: CASPGGRSDDEQYF.

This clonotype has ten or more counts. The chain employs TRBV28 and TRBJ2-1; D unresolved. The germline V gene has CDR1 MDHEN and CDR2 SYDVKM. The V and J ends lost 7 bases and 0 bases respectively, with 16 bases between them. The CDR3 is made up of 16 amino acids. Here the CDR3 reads CASTPPTAHSYNEQFF. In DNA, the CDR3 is TGTGCCAGCACTCCCCCAACAGCGCACTCCTACAATGAGCAGTTCTTC.

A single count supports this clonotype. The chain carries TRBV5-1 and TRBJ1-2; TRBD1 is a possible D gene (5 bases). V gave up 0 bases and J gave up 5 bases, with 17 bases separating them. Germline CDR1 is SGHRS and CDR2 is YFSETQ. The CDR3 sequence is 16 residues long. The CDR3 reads CASSLGGDSATYGYTF. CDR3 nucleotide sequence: TGCGCCAGCAGCTTGGGAGGAGACAGCGCGACATATGGCTACACCTTC.

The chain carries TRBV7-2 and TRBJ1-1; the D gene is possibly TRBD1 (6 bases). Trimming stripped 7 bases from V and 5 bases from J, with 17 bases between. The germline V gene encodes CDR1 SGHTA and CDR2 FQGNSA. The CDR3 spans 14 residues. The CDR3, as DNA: TGTGCCAGCACCCAACCGCTTAGGGGGACTGAAGCTTTCTTT. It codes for CASTQPLRGTEAFF.

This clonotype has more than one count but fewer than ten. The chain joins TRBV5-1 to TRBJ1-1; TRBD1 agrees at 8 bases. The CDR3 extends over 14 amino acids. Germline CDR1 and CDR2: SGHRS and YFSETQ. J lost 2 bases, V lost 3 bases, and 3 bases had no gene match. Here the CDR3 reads CASSWDRLNTEAFF. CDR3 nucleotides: TGCGCCAGCAGCTGGGACAGGCTAAACACTGAAGCTTTCTTT.

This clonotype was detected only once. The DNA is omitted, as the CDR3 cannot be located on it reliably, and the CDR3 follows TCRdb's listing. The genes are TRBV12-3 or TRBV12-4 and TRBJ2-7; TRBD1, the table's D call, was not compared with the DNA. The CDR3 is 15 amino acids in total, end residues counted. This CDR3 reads CASSFFGQGNYEQYF.

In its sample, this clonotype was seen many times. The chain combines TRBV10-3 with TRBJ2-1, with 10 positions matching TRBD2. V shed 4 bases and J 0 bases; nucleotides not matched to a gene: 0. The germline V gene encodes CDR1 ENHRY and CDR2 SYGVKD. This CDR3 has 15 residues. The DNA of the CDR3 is TGTGCCATCAGTGGACTAGCGGGCTCCTACAATGAGCAGTTCTTC. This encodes CAISGLAGSYNEQFF.

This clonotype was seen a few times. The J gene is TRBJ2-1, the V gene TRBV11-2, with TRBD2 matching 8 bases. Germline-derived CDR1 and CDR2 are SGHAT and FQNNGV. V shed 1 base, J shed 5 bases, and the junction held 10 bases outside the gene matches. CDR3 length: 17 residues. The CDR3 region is CASSLVRGGRMDNEQFF. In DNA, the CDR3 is TGTGCCAGCAGCTTAGTTCGAGGCGGGAGGATGGACAATGAGCAGTTCTTC.

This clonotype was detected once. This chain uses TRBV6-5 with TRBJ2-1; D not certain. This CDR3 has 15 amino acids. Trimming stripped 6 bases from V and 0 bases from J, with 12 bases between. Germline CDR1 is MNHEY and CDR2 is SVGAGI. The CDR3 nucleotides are TGTGCCAGCAGCCCACAGTTCCGCTCCTACAATGAGCAGTTCTTC. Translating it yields CASSPQFRSYNEQFF.

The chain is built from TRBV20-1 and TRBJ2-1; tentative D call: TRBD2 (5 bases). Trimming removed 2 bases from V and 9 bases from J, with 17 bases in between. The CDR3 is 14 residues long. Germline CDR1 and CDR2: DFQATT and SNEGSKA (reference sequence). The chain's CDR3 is CSARLSSLSPEQFF. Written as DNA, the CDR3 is TGCAGTGCTAGACTCTCTAGCCTTAGCCCTGAGCAGTTCTTC.